A selection of T cell receptor beta chains follows, all from one sample in a study of OX40 agonist ivuxolimab in advanced cancers. This table comes from immunoSEQ multiplex PCR, and its TCRdb copy is limited to in-frame clones, with some not included. Among approximately 47,000 clones, about 88% were seen once, and the ten largest hold under 10%. The source material was CD4+ or CD8+ T cells sorted from blood, sampled in a trial of the OX40 agonist ivuxolimab. These receptors came from an adult with an advanced solid tumor such as melanoma, head and neck, liver or kidney cancer. CDR3s include the opening cysteine and the closing phenylalanine or tryptophan. The D gene is left open where the match is weak. Clone size is not always given. Where it is, it says once, few, many or a class for expanded clones.

abundance	v_gene	j_gene	d_gene	CDR3nt	CDR3aa
.	TRBV5-4	TRBJ2-5	.	TGTGCCAGCAGCTCCGGCGGCAGTAAGGCAGAGACCCAGTACTTC	CASSSGGSKAETQYF
.	TRBV5-1	TRBJ1-5	.	TGCGCCAGCAGCTTGGGGGACGGTAGCAATCAGCCCCAGCATTTT	CASSLGDGSNQPQHF
.	TRBV9	TRBJ2-2	.	TGTGCCAGCAGCGTAGGGGGTGGGGACACCGGGGAGCTGTTTTTT	CASSVGGGDTGELFF
.	TRBV7-2	TRBJ1-1	.	TGTGCCAGCAGCTTAGGGGGTCATAACACTGAAGCTTTCTTT	CASSLGGHNTEAFF
.	TRBV19	TRBJ1-4	.	TGTGCCAGTAGTAACCGGGACCATAATGAAAAACTGTTTTTT	CASSNRDHNEKLFF
.	TRBV7-9	TRBJ2-5	TRBD1	TGTGCCAGCAGCTTAGCGGGAGGACAGGGTGGGGAGACCCAGTACTTC	CASSLAGGQGGETQYF
.	TRBV19	TRBJ1-1	.	TGTGCCAGTAGTATAGAGGCCAGTACTGAAGCTTTCTTT	CASSIEASTEAFF
.	TRBV19	TRBJ2-7	TRBD1	TGTGCCAGCCGGGACGGACAGGACGAGCAGTACTTC	CASRDGQDEQYF
once	TRBV2	TRBJ1-1	.	TGTGCCAGCGGTTTCAAGTTAAACAAAAACACTGAAGCTTTCTTT	CASGFKLNKNTEAFF
.	TRBV30	TRBJ2-5	.	TGTGCCTGGAGTCCAGGGAGGCAAGAGACCCAGTACTTC	CAWSPGRQETQYF
.	TRBV7-6	TRBJ1-2	.	TGTGCCAGCAGCTTAGCGCCTGGGACGGCCGGGTATGGCTACACCTTC	CASSLAPGTAGYGYTF
.	TRBV5-6	TRBJ2-1	TRBD2	TGTGCCAGCAGCTTGATTACTAGCGGGAGCGGCAATGAGCAGTTCTTC	CASSLITSGSGNEQFF
.	TRBV19	TRBJ1-5	.	TGTGCCAGTAGTATATCAAGCCGGCGTTATAGCAATCAGCCCCAGCATTTT	CASSISSRRYSNQPQHF
.	TRBV19	TRBJ2-3	TRBD2	TGTGCCAGTAGAACCCGGGGGGGTCCAAACACAGATACGCAGTATTTT	CASRTRGGPNTDTQYF
few	TRBV6-6	TRBJ2-4	.	TGTGCCAGCAGTTACCGAGAGGGGGCCAAAAACATTCAGTACTTC	CASSYREGAKNIQYF
.	TRBV28	TRBJ2-7	TRBD1	TGTGCCAGCAGTTTAGATCCCGGGACAGGCCGATACGAGCAGTACTTC	CASSLDPGTGRYEQYF
.	TRBV5-4	TRBJ2-5	TRBD1	TGTGCCAGCAGCCGAGACAGGGGGCAAGAGACCCAGTACTTC	CASSRDRGQETQYF
.	TRBV7-2	TRBJ1-6	.	TGTGCCAGCGGACCCGATCCGGGACTTAGGAATTCACCCCTCCACTTT	CASGPDPGLRNSPLHF
.	TRBV30	TRBJ1-1	.	TGTGCCTGGAGTGCAGGGTTCGATGGCGCTGAAGCTTTCTTT	CAWSAGFDGAEAFF
.	TRBV28	TRBJ2-1	TRBD2	TGTGCCAGCAGTTTATCGGCTAGCGGGAGCTTATATGAGCAGTTCTTC	CASSLSASGSLYEQFF